This section outlines one TCR beta chain sequence together with its context. Antigen unknown. Among the donors, all were healthy bone marrow donors. This CDR3 has 15 amino acids. J lost 3 bases, V lost 2 bases, and 2 bases had no gene match. Germline-derived CDR1 and CDR2 are SGHTA and FQGNSA. The data derive from a study of cytomegalovirus exposure and HLA in healthy donors. General study findings and limits: In a later analysis, at a false discovery rate of 0.05, fewer than 20,000 TCR beta sequences were associated with HLA alleles. It emerged from a later analysis that several of the most significant clusters appeared to be linked to common viral pathogens. Reports indicate that TCR beta sequences accurately predicted the HLA-A and HLA-B alleles of most subjects.

Vbeta (60) and Jbeta (13) primers were used in the PCR. Assay used: immunoSEQ multiplex PCR; TCRdb lists only in-frame clones, some missing. Of around 39,000 clones in the sample, around three quarters were seen once. The sequence was collected from a man younger than 40 in good health and CMV-seronegative. V and J are TRBV7-2 and TRBJ2-1; 9 bases align to TRBD2. Material: PBMCs. CDR3 coding DNA: TGTGCCAGCAGCTTATCTAGCGGGAACTACAATGAGCAGTTCTTC. It codes for CASSLSSGNYNEQFF.